A selection of T cell receptor beta chains follows, all from one sample in a study of technical replicates of blood from a handful of donors. Only in-frame clones appear in the TCRdb table, and some are missing; sequencing was by immunoSEQ multiplex PCR. Of 70,000 to 95,000 clones listed, 95% are singletons. The sequencing sample was made of T cells isolated from PBMCs. The receptors shown here come from a human donor in good health. The CDR3 runs from the conserved cysteine through the conserved F or W. A D gene is named only where the DNA matches it firmly.

v_gene: TRBV12-5; d_gene: TRBD1; j_gene: TRBJ2-3; CDR3nt: TGTGCTAGTGGTTTGGTACCTACAGGGGGCCGGAGCACAGATACGCAGTATTTT; CDR3aa: CASGLVPTGGRSTDTQYF
v_gene: TRBV6-5; d_gene: NA; j_gene: TRBJ2-7; CDR3nt: TGTGCCAGCAGTTACGGTGGGGAGAGTTCTATCTACGAGCAGTACTTC; CDR3aa: CASSYGGESSIYEQYF
v_gene: TRBV14; d_gene: TRBD2; j_gene: TRBJ2-1; CDR3nt: TGTGCCAGCAGCCAAGATTGGCTAGCGGGAGGCAATGAGCAGTTCTTC; CDR3aa: CASSQDWLAGGNEQFF
v_gene: TRBV28; d_gene: NA; j_gene: TRBJ2-7; CDR3nt: TGTGCCAGCAGTTTCCGCCGGGACTTTAACGAGCAGTACTTC; CDR3aa: CASSFRRDFNEQYF
v_gene: TRBV20-1; d_gene: TRBD2; j_gene: TRBJ2-7; CDR3nt: TGCAGTCCACGGGAGGACGAGCAGTACTTC; CDR3aa: CSPREDEQYF
v_gene: TRBV4-2; d_gene: TRBD2; j_gene: TRBJ2-1; CDR3nt: TGTGCCAGCAGCCAAGATTTGGCGGGAGGGCCGAACAATGAGCAGTTCTTC; CDR3aa: CASSQDLAGGPNNEQFF
v_gene: TRBV28; d_gene: TRBD2; j_gene: TRBJ2-1; CDR3nt: TGTGCCAGCAGTTTATGGATGGGACTAGGGGCGGGGGATGAGCAGTTCTTC; CDR3aa: CASSLWMGLGAGDEQFF
v_gene: TRBV6-5; d_gene: NA; j_gene: TRBJ1-3; CDR3nt: TGTGCCAGCAGTAACGGTTTTAGCGGGAACACCATATATTTT; CDR3aa: CASSNGFSGNTIYF
v_gene: TRBV5-1; d_gene: NA; j_gene: TRBJ2-7; CDR3nt: TGCGCCAGCAATCCGGGGGACAGTCCCTACGAGCAGTACTTC; CDR3aa: CASNPGDSPYEQYF
v_gene: TRBV6-5; d_gene: NA; j_gene: TRBJ1-3; CDR3nt: TGTGCCAGCAAAGGCCCCGGGTCCTCTGGAAACACCATATATTTT; CDR3aa: CASKGPGSSGNTIYF
v_gene: TRBV11-2; d_gene: TRBD1; j_gene: TRBJ1-2; CDR3nt: TGTGCCAGCAGCTTAGATTACAGGCCAGGGGGTTATGGCTACACCTTC; CDR3aa: CASSLDYRPGGYGYTF
v_gene: TRBV30; d_gene: TRBD2; j_gene: TRBJ2-5; CDR3nt: TGTGCCTGGGCCCGGCGAGCGGGGACTCAAGAGACCCAGTACTTC; CDR3aa: CAWARRAGTQETQYF
v_gene: TRBV11-2; d_gene: TRBD1; j_gene: TRBJ1-1; CDR3nt: TGTGCCAGCAGCCCCTCGACAGGGGGCACTGAAGCTTTCTTT; CDR3aa: CASSPSTGGTEAFF
v_gene: TRBV27; d_gene: TRBD1; j_gene: TRBJ1-1; CDR3nt: TGTGCCAGCAGTTTTGACAGGGGGTATTCTGAAGCTTTCTTT; CDR3aa: CASSFDRGYSEAFF
v_gene: TRBV19; d_gene: TRBD1; j_gene: TRBJ2-5; CDR3nt: TGTGCCAGTAGTGCCCCGACAGGGAACCAAGAGACCCAGTACTTC; CDR3aa: CASSAPTGNQETQYF
v_gene: TRBV7-2; d_gene: TRBD2; j_gene: TRBJ2-7; CDR3nt: TGTGCCAGCAGCGGGGGGGGATGGTACAGCGGGAGCTACGAGCAGTACTTC; CDR3aa: CASSGGGWYSGSYEQYF
v_gene: TRBV15; d_gene: NA; j_gene: TRBJ1-1; CDR3nt: TGTGCCACCAGCAGAGGCCAGGGTAGTATCGAAGCTTTCTTT; CDR3aa: CATSRGQGSIEAFF
v_gene: TRBV27; d_gene: TRBD1; j_gene: TRBJ1-4; CDR3nt: TGTGCCAGCAGTTTGTCGGGGACAGGGGATTGGGAAAAACTGTTTTTT; CDR3aa: CASSLSGTGDWEKLFF
v_gene: TRBV11-3; d_gene: NA; j_gene: TRBJ1-1; CDR3nt: TGTGCCAGCAGCTTAGGGGGCGTTGGCGATGAAGCTTTCTTT; CDR3aa: CASSLGGVGDEAFF
v_gene: TRBV6-8; d_gene: NA; j_gene: TRBJ2-5; CDR3nt: TGTGCCAGCAGCCCACGGAGGACCCAGTACTTC; CDR3aa: CASSPRRTQYF
v_gene: TRBV28; d_gene: NA; j_gene: TRBJ2-7; CDR3nt: TGTGCCAGCAGTCCCCGACAGGTCGAGCAGTACTTC; CDR3aa: CASSPRQVEQYF
v_gene: TRBV6-5; d_gene: NA; j_gene: TRBJ2-3; CDR3nt: TGTGCCAGCAGCCAAAGGGGGGATACGCAGTATTTT; CDR3aa: CASSQRGDTQYF
v_gene: TRBV7-9; d_gene: NA; j_gene: TRBJ2-5; CDR3nt: TGTGCCAGCGTAGTACCCCCTGGGGGCGGCCAAGAGACCCAGTACTTC; CDR3aa: CASVVPPGGGQETQYF
v_gene: TRBV9; d_gene: NA; j_gene: TRBJ1-1; CDR3nt: TGTGCCAGCAGCGTAGGCGGGGCCACTGAAGCTTTCTTT; CDR3aa: CASSVGGATEAFF
v_gene: TRBV5-1; d_gene: TRBD1; j_gene: TRBJ2-5; CDR3nt: TGCGCCAGCAGCTTGGCTGGGACAGGGGGCAGAGAGACCCAGTACTTC; CDR3aa: CASSLAGTGGRETQYF
v_gene: TRBV27; d_gene: TRBD1; j_gene: TRBJ2-2; CDR3nt: TGTGCCAGCAGTTCACCCCTCGGACAGGGTGGGGAGCTGTTTTTT; CDR3aa: CASSSPLGQGGELFF
v_gene: TRBV7-6; d_gene: TRBD2; j_gene: TRBJ2-1; CDR3nt: TGTGCCAGCAGCTCACCCCGCGGGGGACCAAACAATGAGCAGTTCTTC; CDR3aa: CASSSPRGGPNNEQFF
v_gene: TRBV27; d_gene: NA; j_gene: TRBJ2-5; CDR3nt: TGTGCCAGCAGTTTAATGCGGGGGACAATTCAAGAGACCCAGTACTTC; CDR3aa: CASSLMRGTIQETQYF
v_gene: TRBV6-6; d_gene: NA; j_gene: TRBJ2-1; CDR3nt: TGTGCCAGCAGTTATTCTGGCTTTATTCTCTTC; CDR3aa: CASSYSGFILF
v_gene: TRBV4-2; d_gene: TRBD2; j_gene: TRBJ2-2; CDR3nt: TGTGCCAGCAGCCTTAGCGGGAGAGACACCGGGGAGCTGTTTTTT; CDR3aa: CASSLSGRDTGELFF
v_gene: TRBV29-1; d_gene: NA; j_gene: TRBJ1-1; CDR3nt: TGCAGCGTTGATGGGTTTTCAGACTTGCCTGAAGCTTTCTTT; CDR3aa: CSVDGFSDLPEAFF
v_gene: TRBV7-9; d_gene: NA; j_gene: TRBJ2-5; CDR3nt: TGTGCCAGCAGCTTTTTTAACCCGGGGGAGACGGGACAAGAGACCCAGTACTTC; CDR3aa: CASSFFNPGETGQETQYF
v_gene: TRBV28; d_gene: NA; j_gene: TRBJ1-5; CDR3nt: TGTGCCAGCAGTTTCGAGAGCAATCAGCCCCAGCATTTT; CDR3aa: CASSFESNQPQHF
v_gene: TRBV2; d_gene: TRBD1; j_gene: TRBJ2-6; CDR3nt: TGTGCCAGCAGTGACTCCGCGACAGGGCTCTCTGGGGCCAACGTCCTGACTTTC; CDR3aa: CASSDSATGLSGANVLTF
v_gene: TRBV15; d_gene: NA; j_gene: TRBJ2-7; CDR3nt: TGTGCCACCAGCAGAGAATACTACGAGCAGTACTTC; CDR3aa: CATSREYYEQYF
v_gene: TRBV12-5; d_gene: NA; j_gene: TRBJ1-1; CDR3nt: TGTGCTAGTGAGATGAGAGGATATCGTGGCACTGAAGCTTTCTTT; CDR3aa: CASEMRGYRGTEAFF
v_gene: TRBV23-1; d_gene: TRBD1; j_gene: TRBJ2-7; CDR3nt: TGCGCCAGCAGTCAACGATCAGGGGGCGCCGAGCAGTACTTC; CDR3aa: CASSQRSGGAEQYF